Shown below are 20 T cell receptor beta chains from a single sample sequenced in a study of blood T cells in healthy people across ages (dated by TCRdb to between 2014 and 2017). Library construction relied on 5' RACE. Reads for this sample came from an Illumina HiSeq 2500. A second PCR of about 7 to 12 cycles was run with a J-beta primer mix and a sample-barcoded 5' primer. TCRdb took the public reads, trimmed them with fastp at Q25, ran MiXCR for clone calling and kept in-frame beta chains. Entries are consolidated by CDR3 protein sequence, retaining the most common genes and DNA. Counted in this sample were around 1.5 million distinct CDR3 sequences; about 43% of them appeared once. The ten most abundant clones make up 6.5% to 10% of the sample. The sample was blood. Receptors were obtained from a woman aged 18-30 years in good health.

This clonotype has just one count. V usage is TRBV19 and J usage is TRBJ1-4; no clear D. The CDR3 has 15 residues. From germline, CDR1 is LNHDA and CDR2 SQIVND (reference sequence). The V gene lost 7 bases and the J gene lost 0 bases, with 12 bases spanning the gap. The chain's CDR3 is CASTMGPATNEKLFF. The CDR3 coding sequence is TGTGCCAGTACCATGGGTCCTGCAACTAATGAAAAACTGTTTTTT.

Only a few counts were recorded for this clonotype. The chain has TRBV6-6 and TRBJ2-1, with 8 nucleotides matching TRBD2. In germline, CDR1 is MNHNY, CDR2 SVGAGI (reference sequence). The CDR3 loop spans 16 amino acids. J was trimmed by 0 bases and V by 8 bases; bases with no gene match: 9. As DNA, the CDR3 is TGTGCCAGCGGTGGGGCTCGGGAGGGCTCCTACAATGAGCAGTTCTTC. Protein sequence: CASGGAREGSYNEQFF.

This chain links TRBV10-3 with TRBJ2-7, with 8 bases identical to TRBD1. With 7 bases clipped from V and 0 bases from J, the junction kept 8 bases outside the gene matches. CDR1 is ENHRY and CDR2 is SYGVKD in the germline V gene. The CDR3 sequence is 15 residues long. CDR3 sequence (DNA): TGTGCCATCACCCTAGGACAGGGCAGCTCCTACGAGCAGTACTTC. Protein: CAITLGQGSSYEQYF.

This clonotype was observed a handful of times. J is TRBJ2-1 and V is TRBV20-1, with 13 bases identical to TRBD2. The CDR3 consists of 17 residues. Looked up from germline, CDR1 is DFQATT and CDR2 is SNEGSKA (reference sequence). The V gene end was trimmed by 1 base and the J gene end by 9 bases; junction bases not matched to a gene: 12. The DNA for the CDR3 is TGCAGTGCTAGAGGCCCCTGGACTAGCGGGAGTCGAGGTGAGCAGTTCTTC. This translates into CSARGPWTSGSRGEQFF.

This clonotype was counted between two and nine times. The rearrangement links TRBV4-2 to TRBJ2-5; no clear D gene. Gene TRBJ2-7 matches the end of the DNA better, so the J call may be wrong. This CDR3 is 15 amino acids long. CDR1 is LGHNA, CDR2 YNFKEQ, per germline. The CDR3 is CASSQDMGSPYEQYF. For the CDR3, the DNA is TGTGCCAGCAGCCAAGATATGGGGTCTCCCTACGAGCAGTACTTC.

V gene TRBV14 combines with J gene TRBJ1-2; D remains ambiguous. Per germline, CDR1 SGHDN and CDR2 FVKESK. V lost 1 base and J 4 bases, leaving 7 bases between the germline ends. CDR3 length: 13 residues. The CDR3 sequence is CASSQVDTYGYTF. Here the CDR3 DNA reads TGTGCCAGCAGCCAAGTTGACACCTATGGCTACACCTTC.

This clonotype was picked up a small number of times. The chain joins TRBV20-1 to TRBJ2-3, with D unclear. The CDR3 length is 13 residues. Trimming shortened V by 3 bases and J by 0 bases, and 7 bases separated the two germline ends. The V gene's germline CDR1 is DFQATT and CDR2 SNEGSKA (reference sequence). CDR3 loop: CSASGDSTDTQYF. The CDR3 region has the DNA TGCAGTGCTAGTGGCGATAGCACAGATACGCAGTATTTT.

This chain uses TRBV6-6 with TRBJ2-4; perhaps D is TRBD1 or TRBD2 (5 bases each). The CDR3 sequence is 13 residues long. CDR1 and CDR2 (germline): MNHNY, SVGAGI (reference sequence). V was trimmed by 5 bases and J by 13 bases, leaving 18 bases between them. The CDR3 region is CASSNGASYGQYF. The CDR3 coding sequence is TGTGCCAGCAGTAACGGGGCCTCCTACGGGCAGTACTTC.

The chain has TRBV28 and TRBJ2-5; possibly TRBD1 for D (6 bases). The CDR3 loop spans 14 amino acids. Germline V gene sequence: CDR1 MDHEN, CDR2 SYDVKM. The V end was cut by 6 bases, the J end by 0 bases, with 11 bases between. CDR3 bases: TGTGCCAGCAGAAGACAGGCATACCAAGAGACCCAGTACTTC. It encodes CASRRQAYQETQYF.

This clonotype appeared a few times. V usage is TRBV5-1 and J usage is TRBJ1-1; 8 bases map to TRBD1. The CDR3 contains 18 residues. Trimming took 1 base from V and 1 from J; bases not matched to a gene: 12. Germline CDR1 is SGHRS and CDR2 is YFSETQ. CDR3 residues: CASSLYWDRTARNTEAFF. In DNA form, the CDR3 reads TGCGCCAGCAGCTTGTATTGGGACAGGACCGCCAGGAACACTGAAGCTTTCTTT.

The genes are TRBV5-1 and TRBJ1-2; the D gene is possibly TRBD1 (5 bases). Germline CDR1 and CDR2: SGHRS and YFSETQ. V shed 4 bases and J shed 5 bases, with 9 bases lying between them. The CDR3 runs 12 residues. CDR3 sequence reads: CASSNEGYGYTF. CDR3 sequence (DNA): TGCGCCAGCAGCAACGAGGGGTATGGCTACACCTTC.

The rearrangement joins TRBV7-8 to TRBJ1-1; TRBD1 is a possible D gene (5 bases). V was pared by 3 bases and J by 0 bases, with 11 bases between. Germline CDR1 and CDR2: SGHVS and FQNEAQ. The CDR3 totals 15 residues. This chain's CDR3 is CASSLIGDLNTEAFF. The CDR3 bases are TGTGCCAGCAGCTTGATAGGGGATCTGAACACTGAAGCTTTCTTT.

The rearrangement joins TRBV19 to TRBJ2-1; D is possibly TRBD2 (6 bases). The CDR3 is made up of 13 amino acids. Germline loops: CDR1 LNHDA, CDR2 SQIVND (reference sequence). The germline V and J ends were trimmed by 5 bases and 15 bases, with 20 bases remaining between them. The CDR3 reads CASSLSRLGGPFF. CDR3 DNA: TGTGCCAGTAGTTTATCGAGACTAGGTGGCCCGTTCTTC.

This rearrangement joins TRBV6-6 to TRBJ2-7; D is unresolved. Looked up from germline, CDR1 is MNHNY and CDR2 is SVGAGI (reference sequence). The CDR3 length is 16 residues. The V gene lost 0 bases and the J gene lost 2 bases, with 14 bases spanning the gap. CDR3 protein: CASSYSRKGDPYEQYF. CDR3 bases: TGTGCCAGCAGTTACTCCCGTAAGGGCGATCCCTACGAGCAGTACTTC.

The chain uses TRBV4-2 and TRBJ2-7, with TRBD1 matching over 7 bases. CDR1 is LGHNA and CDR2 is YNFKEQ in the germline V gene. Germline trimming cut 1 base from V and 7 bases from J; bases unmatched to any gene: 7. There are 14 residues in the CDR3. In DNA, the CDR3 is TGTGCCAGCAGCCAAGCCACAGGGGCCAATGAGCAGTACTTC. Residues: CASSQATGANEQYF.

This chain links TRBV10-2 with TRBJ2-5; D is uncertain. Trimming left V 2 bases short and J 4 bases short, with 17 bases between. The CDR3 has 16 amino acids. Germline CDR1 WSHSY, CDR2 SAAADI. The CDR3 loop reads CASSEPEKTDTETQYF. The CDR3, as DNA: TGCGCCAGCAGTGAGCCCGAAAAGACCGACACAGAGACCCAGTACTTC.

The CDR3 DNA reads as TGTGCCAGCAGCCCTGCGCCGGGCGCGAACACCGGGGAGCTGTTTTTT. Translated, it gives CASSPAPGANTGELFF. The gene calls are TRBV5-4 and TRBJ2-2; D not certain. V lost 4 bases and J 0 bases, leaving 13 bases between the germline ends. Germline V gene data show CDR1 as SGHNT and CDR2 as YYREEE (reference sequence). The CDR3 runs to 16 residues.

This clonotype came up a few times. The genes are TRBV24-1 and TRBJ2-2, with D tentatively TRBD1 (5 bases). This CDR3 comprises 14 residues. Germline assignment: CDR1 KGHDR and CDR2 SFDVKD. V lost 4 bases and J 3 bases, leaving 8 bases between the germline ends. This CDR3 reads CATSDRQYTGELFF. In DNA, the CDR3 is TGTGCCACCAGTGACCGACAGTACACCGGGGAGCTGTTTTTT.

The chain uses TRBV5-1 and TRBJ2-2; 12 nucleotides agree with TRBD2. The junction had 2 bases not matched to a gene; V was cut back by 1 base and J by 1 base. The germline CDR1 and CDR2 sequences are SGHRS and YFSETQ. The CDR3 totals 17 residues. The DNA of the CDR3 is TGCGCCAGCAGCTTGACTAGCGGGGGGCTGAACACCGGGGAGCTGTTTTTT. This encodes CASSLTSGGLNTGELFF.

Only a few counts were recorded for this clonotype. This rearrangement joins TRBV6-5 to TRBJ2-5; no clear D. The CDR3 extends over 13 amino acids. The germline V and J ends were trimmed by 5 bases and 2 bases, with 9 bases remaining between them. Germline V lookup: CDR1 MNHEY, CDR2 SVGAGI. Here the CDR3 reads CASSRMIQETQYF. CDR3 DNA sequence: TGTGCCAGCAGTCGTATGATTCAAGAGACCCAGTACTTC.